Presented here are 31 T cell receptor beta chains from one specimen sequenced in a study of neurological immune-mediated disorders. One entry per CDR3 protein, called by TCRdb with MiXCR from the 5' RACE reads. The table includes about 35,000 distinct CDR3 sequences, 3% to 4.5% detected once. The sequenced material came from PBMCs. The receptor source for this set is a man aged 25-45 years with multiple sclerosis.

Ten or more counts support this clonotype. The DNA for the CDR3 is TGTGCCAGCAGCTTAGTACAGGACACTGAAGCTTTCTTT. As protein: CASSLVQDTEAFF. This rearrangement joins TRBV7-2 to TRBJ1-1; TRBD1 is a possible D gene (5 bases). This CDR3 spans 13 amino acids. V lost 1 base, J lost 3 bases, and 6 bases lay in between. The germline gives CDR1 SGHTA, CDR2 FQGNSA. Full variable domain (remainder filled in from reference TRBV7-2 and TRBJ1-1): GAGVSQSPSNKVTEKGKDVELRCDPISGHTALYWYRQSLGQGLEFLIYFQGNSAPDKSGLPSDRFSAERTGGSVSTLTIQRTQQEDSAVYLCASSLVQDTEAFFGQGTRLTVV.

This clonotype was picked up a small number of times. The chain is built from TRBV7-9 and TRBJ1-4; TRBD1 might be the D (6 bases). This CDR3 has 15 residues. V was shortened by 5 bases and J by 7 bases, with 17 bases between the two germline ends. In germline, CDR1 is SEHNR, CDR2 FQNEAQ (reference sequence). The CDR3 DNA reads TGTGCCAGCAGCGGTACCGGGACACAGGTTGAAAAACTGTTTTTT. Protein product: CASSGTGTQVEKLFF.

This clonotype was recorded at least ten times. The rearrangement links TRBV7-9 to TRBJ2-1, with 7 bases lining up with TRBD1. This CDR3 comprises 14 residues. Looked up from germline, CDR1 is SEHNR and CDR2 is FQNEAQ (reference sequence). J was trimmed by 4 bases and V by 3 bases; bases with no gene match: 3. This CDR3 reads CASSLLQGYNEQFF. CDR3 nucleotides: TGTGCCAGCAGCTTGTTACAGGGGTACAATGAGCAGTTCTTC.

This clonotype was recorded many times. The chain recombines TRBV5-1 with TRBJ1-1; D is perhaps TRBD1 (6 bases). This CDR3 region has 14 residues. V gave up 4 bases and J gave up 3 bases, with 13 bases separating them. Germline CDR1 SGHRS, CDR2 YFSETQ. The CDR3 DNA follows: TGCGCCAGCAGCAATAGGGGGTCCGACACTGAAGCTTTCTTT. Translating gives CASSNRGSDTEAFF.

This clonotype appeared many times. The chain recombines TRBV18 with TRBJ2-1; TRBD1 agrees at 7 bases. Germline lookup yields CDR1 KGHSH and CDR2 LQKENI. The J segment lost 2 bases and the V segment lost 2 bases, leaving 6 bases of the junction unmatched. This CDR3 comprises 16 residues. CDR3 sequence reads: CASSPGDSTPYNEQFF. CDR3 nucleotides: TGTGCCAGCTCACCAGGGGACAGTACCCCCTACAATGAGCAGTTCTTC.

This clonotype was seen at least ten times. The genes are TRBV5-1 and TRBJ1-5; 8 bases fit TRBD1. Trimming cost V 5 bases and J 5 bases; bases outside gene matches: 9. The germline V gene has CDR1 SGHRS and CDR2 YFSETQ. This CDR3 has 15 amino acids. CDR3 protein: CASSPTGGVYQPQHF. The CDR3 DNA reads TGCGCCAGCAGTCCAACAGGGGGAGTCTATCAGCCCCAGCATTTT.

This clonotype was counted many times. One end of the junction varies from germline; a read error may be responsible. In DNA, the CDR3 is TGCGCCAGCAGCCAAGCGGGGGTCTCCTCCGAGCAGTACTTC. It yields the protein CASSQAGVSSEQYF. The chain joins TRBV4-3 to TRBJ2-7, with TRBD2 as a possible D gene (6 bases). Per germline, CDR1 LGHNA and CDR2 YSLEER. The length of the CDR3 is 14 residues.

The sample holds many counts of this clonotype. V usage is TRBV20-1 and J usage is TRBJ2-7, with 12 bases aligning to TRBD2. V shed 7 bases and J 4 bases; nucleotides not matched to a gene: 14. Germline CDR1 is DFQATT and CDR2 is SNEGSKA (reference sequence). The CDR3 sequence is 16 residues long. CDR3: CSGMASGGANVYEQYF. In DNA, the CDR3 is TGCAGTGGGATGGCTAGCGGGGGGGCCAATGTGTACGAGCAGTACTTC.

This clonotype has just a few counts. At one end the junction does not follow the germline gene, possibly because of a read error. The chain carries TRBV5-1 and TRBJ1-6; D might be TRBD1 (6 bases). CDR3 size: 14 residues. Germline CDR1 reads SGHRS; CDR2 reads YFSETQ. The CDR3 protein is CASSLGRGISPLNF. Written as DNA, the CDR3 is TGCGCCAGCAGCTTGGGCAGGGGCATTTCACCCCTCAACTTT.

In its sample, this clonotype was seen many times. Sequence at one end of the junction differs from germline and may be a read error. The chain combines TRBV7-9 with TRBJ1-5; D unclear. CDR3 length: 14 residues. Germline values: CDR1 SEHNR, CDR2 FQNEAQ (reference sequence). In nucleotides, the CDR3 is TGTGCCAGCAGCGACCCGGGGAGCAATCAGCCCCAGAATTTT. Amino acids: CASSDPGSNQPQNF.

This clonotype was detected only a few times. V usage is TRBV20-1 and J usage is TRBJ2-2; D is perhaps TRBD1 (5 bases). Trimming took 3 bases from V and 7 from J, leaving 18 bases between them. Germline V gene sequence: CDR1 DFQATT, CDR2 SNEGSKA (reference sequence). The CDR3 has 15 residues. The CDR3 DNA reads TGCAGTGCTAGGGGTCTTCAGGGTACGGACGGGGAGCTGTTTTTT. This sequence encodes CSARGLQGTDGELFF.

There are many counts of this clonotype. This chain links TRBV20-1 with TRBJ2-1, with TRBD2 identical over 9 bases. Looked up from germline, CDR1 is DFQATT and CDR2 is SNEGSKA (reference sequence). Trimming cost V 4 bases and J 0 bases; bases outside gene matches: 10. This CDR3 has 17 amino acids. The CDR3 coding sequence is TGCAGTGCTATGTCCAGCGGGGGGTCGAGCTCCTACAATGAGCAGTTCTTC. Its protein product is CSAMSSGGSSSYNEQFF.

There are many counts of this clonotype. The chain carries TRBV4-3 and TRBJ1-3; the D is unclear. CDR1 and CDR2 from the germline V gene are LGHNA and YSLEER. This CDR3 contains 14 residues. V lost 1 base and J 7 bases, leaving 11 bases between the germline ends. This CDR3 is CASSQVGPGNTIYF. The CDR3 DNA follows: TGCGCCAGCAGCCAAGTTGGCCCGGGGAACACCATATATTTT.

This clonotype has a count of ten or more. The chain carries TRBV20-1 and TRBJ1-2; unclear D gene. The ends were cut back, 5 bases at V and 4 bases at J, with 14 bases in the middle. The CDR3 is made up of 13 amino acids. Germline CDR1 is DFQATT and CDR2 is SNEGSKA (reference sequence). The DNA of the CDR3 is TGCAGTGCTCTTACGTCCAGTCGCTATGGCTACACCTTC. It specifies CSALTSSRYGYTF.

Many counts were recorded for this clonotype. The chain joins TRBV4-3 to TRBJ2-7; 9 positions match TRBD1. The germline CDR1 and CDR2 sequences are LGHNA and YSLEER. With 3 bases clipped from V and 3 bases from J, the junction kept 0 bases outside the gene matches. This CDR3 comprises 13 residues. CDR3 DNA: TGCGCCAGCAGCCAGACAGGGGGCTACGAGCAGTACTTC. This translates into CASSQTGGYEQYF.

The sample holds many counts of this clonotype. The junction and the germline gene differ at one end; a read error may be behind it. The rearrangement uses TRBV12-3 or TRBV12-4 and TRBJ2-3, with D unresolved. The CDR3 has 14 residues. CDR3 in amino acids: CAISRIAFTDTQYF. The CDR3 DNA sequence: TGTGCCATCAGTCGTATTGCCTTCACAGATACGCAGTATTTT.

This clonotype has ten or more counts. The chain employs TRBV20-1 and TRBJ1-1; no clear D gene. This CDR3 spans 13 amino acids. Trimming took 5 bases from V and 5 from J, leaving 15 bases between them. Per the germline V gene, CDR1 is DFQATT and CDR2 is SNEGSKA (reference sequence). CDR3 protein: CSAPPGRDTEAFF. The DNA of the CDR3 is TGCAGTGCTCCCCCGGGGAGGGATACTGAAGCTTTCTTT.

This clonotype was detected only a few times. The chain links TRBV7-6 to TRBJ1-1; D gene unclear. V gave up 2 bases and J gave up 1 base, with 17 bases separating them. CDR3 length equals 17 residues. Germline values: CDR1 SGHVS, CDR2 FNYEAQ. CDR3 sequence: CASSLIYSEKRNTEAFF. CDR3 sequence (DNA): TGTGCCAGCAGCTTAATATACTCCGAGAAGAGGAACACTGAAGCTTTCTTT.

This clonotype was observed at least ten times. The rearrangement links TRBV12-3 or TRBV12-4 to TRBJ1-3; D not resolved. This CDR3 spans 13 amino acids. V lost 6 bases, J lost 0 bases, and 6 bases lay in between. The CDR3 nucleotides read TGTGCCAGCAGGTCCTACTCTGGAAACACCATATATTTT. Protein sequence: CASRSYSGNTIYF.

The gene calls are TRBV6-4 and TRBJ2-3; D is possibly TRBD2 (6 bases). CDR1 is MRHNA, CDR2 SNTAGT, per germline. The CDR3 is 14 residues long. Trimming removed 5 bases from V and 2 bases from J, with 11 bases in between. CDR3 sequence: CASSTGEDTDTQYF. The CDR3 DNA follows: TGTGCCAGCAGTACGGGGGAAGACACAGATACGCAGTATTTT.

About this clonotype: The junction differs from germline at one of its ends, possibly a read error. This rearrangement joins TRBV4-1 to TRBJ1-5; possibly TRBD1 for D (6 bases). Germline CDR1 is MGHRA and CDR2 is YSYEKL. The CDR3 is made up of 15 amino acids. This CDR3 is CASSQDSDSTQPQHF. The CDR3 nucleotides are TGCGCCAGCAGCCAAGATTCGGACAGCACTCAGCCCCAGCATTTT.

This clonotype was seen at least ten times. V and J are TRBV5-1 and TRBJ1-2, with 7 bases aligning to TRBD1. Germline loops: CDR1 SGHRS, CDR2 YFSETQ. The CDR3 contains 14 residues. Trimming cost V 3 bases and J 8 bases; bases outside gene matches: 10. The CDR3 protein is CASSSGQAQAGYTF. In DNA form, the CDR3 reads TGCGCCAGCAGCTCCGGACAGGCACAAGCCGGCTACACCTTC.

This clonotype was observed many times. The chain carries TRBV20-1 and TRBJ2-7; D may correspond to TRBD1 or TRBD2 (5 bases each). The CDR3 runs to 15 residues. Germline V gene data show CDR1 as DFQATT and CDR2 as SNEGSKA (reference sequence). The V and J ends lost 5 bases and 3 bases respectively, with 20 bases between them. The CDR3 loop is CSAWDRATSNYEQYF. CDR3 DNA sequence: TGCAGTGCTTGGGACCGTGCAACCTCTAACTACGAGCAGTACTTC.

This clonotype appeared many times. The genes are TRBV12-3 or TRBV12-4 and TRBJ2-3, with a tentative D call TRBD2 (7 bases). The CDR3 has 18 residues. V lost 0 bases, J lost 1 base, and 17 bases lay in between. For the CDR3, the DNA is TGTGCCAGCAGTTTAGCCAGGGGTAAGGGGAGGGGCACAGATACGCAGTATTTT. This codes for CASSLARGKGRGTDTQYF.

This clonotype has a count of ten or more. The chain links TRBV4-1 to TRBJ2-5, with D hard to call. V dropped 0 bases and J dropped 5 bases, with 4 bases sitting between them. This CDR3 has 12 residues. Germline CDR1 MGHRA, CDR2 YSYEKL. The CDR3 region has the DNA TGCGCCAGCAGCCAAGATTGGGAGACCCAGTACTTC. The encoded protein is CASSQDWETQYF.

This clonotype was recorded at least ten times. The chain has TRBV5-1 and TRBJ2-5, with a possible D match to TRBD1 (6 bases). The CDR3 spans 13 residues. Trimming left V 6 bases short and J 1 base short, with 10 bases between. Germline V gene lookup returns CDR1 SGHRS and CDR2 YFSETQ. CDR3 DNA: TGCGCCAGCAAATCAGGGGCCCAAGAGACCCAGTACTTC. Translating it yields CASKSGAQETQYF.

In its sample, this clonotype was seen many times. This chain's CDR3 is CASSFGRANTGELFF. The DNA for the CDR3 is TGTGCCAGCAGTTTCGGCAGGGCGAACACCGGGGAGCTGTTTTTT. The J gene is TRBJ2-2, the V gene TRBV27, with D possibly being TRBD1 (5 bases). The CDR3 is 15 residues long. CDR1 MNHEY and CDR2 SMNVEV come from the germline V gene (reference sequence). The V gene lost 3 bases and the J gene lost 0 bases, with 8 bases spanning the gap.

This clonotype was seen many times. CDR3 in DNA: TGCGCCAGCAGCTTCCGGGACAGCATTAACACCGGGGAGCTGTTTTTT. Amino acids: CASSFRDSINTGELFF. The chain carries TRBV5-1 and TRBJ2-2; 7 positions agree with TRBD1. This CDR3 contains 16 residues. Per germline, CDR1 SGHRS and CDR2 YFSETQ. The V segment lost 2 bases and the J segment 2 bases; nucleotides outside the gene matches: 6.

This clonotype has a count of ten or more. V is TRBV3-1 and J is TRBJ2-1; D possibly corresponds to TRBD2 (5 bases). Germline lookup yields CDR1 LGHDT and CDR2 YNNKEL (reference sequence). V lost 3 bases and J 6 bases, leaving 12 bases between the germline ends. The CDR3 has 14 residues. For the CDR3, the DNA is TGTGCCAGCAGCCAGGCAGAGCGGTCCAATGAGCAGTTCTTC. Translating gives CASSQAERSNEQFF.

This clonotype is categorized as medium-sized. The V and J genes are TRBV6-2 or TRBV6-3 and TRBJ1-4; TRBD1 might be the D (6 bases). The CDR3 consists of 18 residues. CDR1 MNHEY and CDR2 SVGEGT come from the germline V gene. Between the trimmed V and J ends, which lost 2 bases and 7 bases, there was a span of 23 bases. The CDR3 loop reads CASSYPPERGGEAEKLFF. The CDR3 region has the DNA TGTGCCAGCAGTTACCCCCCGGAGAGAGGGGGAGAGGCTGAAAAACTGTTTTTT.

There are many counts of this clonotype. V usage is TRBV10-3 and J usage is TRBJ1-1; a possible D gene is TRBD1 (6 bases). Trimming stripped 4 bases from V and 5 bases from J, with 17 bases between. Per the germline V gene, CDR1 is ENHRY and CDR2 is SYGVKD. The CDR3 covers 15 residues. The CDR3 loop is CAISAGGGWRTEAFF. CDR3 coding DNA: TGTGCCATCAGTGCTGGAGGGGGATGGAGGACTGAAGCTTTCTTT.